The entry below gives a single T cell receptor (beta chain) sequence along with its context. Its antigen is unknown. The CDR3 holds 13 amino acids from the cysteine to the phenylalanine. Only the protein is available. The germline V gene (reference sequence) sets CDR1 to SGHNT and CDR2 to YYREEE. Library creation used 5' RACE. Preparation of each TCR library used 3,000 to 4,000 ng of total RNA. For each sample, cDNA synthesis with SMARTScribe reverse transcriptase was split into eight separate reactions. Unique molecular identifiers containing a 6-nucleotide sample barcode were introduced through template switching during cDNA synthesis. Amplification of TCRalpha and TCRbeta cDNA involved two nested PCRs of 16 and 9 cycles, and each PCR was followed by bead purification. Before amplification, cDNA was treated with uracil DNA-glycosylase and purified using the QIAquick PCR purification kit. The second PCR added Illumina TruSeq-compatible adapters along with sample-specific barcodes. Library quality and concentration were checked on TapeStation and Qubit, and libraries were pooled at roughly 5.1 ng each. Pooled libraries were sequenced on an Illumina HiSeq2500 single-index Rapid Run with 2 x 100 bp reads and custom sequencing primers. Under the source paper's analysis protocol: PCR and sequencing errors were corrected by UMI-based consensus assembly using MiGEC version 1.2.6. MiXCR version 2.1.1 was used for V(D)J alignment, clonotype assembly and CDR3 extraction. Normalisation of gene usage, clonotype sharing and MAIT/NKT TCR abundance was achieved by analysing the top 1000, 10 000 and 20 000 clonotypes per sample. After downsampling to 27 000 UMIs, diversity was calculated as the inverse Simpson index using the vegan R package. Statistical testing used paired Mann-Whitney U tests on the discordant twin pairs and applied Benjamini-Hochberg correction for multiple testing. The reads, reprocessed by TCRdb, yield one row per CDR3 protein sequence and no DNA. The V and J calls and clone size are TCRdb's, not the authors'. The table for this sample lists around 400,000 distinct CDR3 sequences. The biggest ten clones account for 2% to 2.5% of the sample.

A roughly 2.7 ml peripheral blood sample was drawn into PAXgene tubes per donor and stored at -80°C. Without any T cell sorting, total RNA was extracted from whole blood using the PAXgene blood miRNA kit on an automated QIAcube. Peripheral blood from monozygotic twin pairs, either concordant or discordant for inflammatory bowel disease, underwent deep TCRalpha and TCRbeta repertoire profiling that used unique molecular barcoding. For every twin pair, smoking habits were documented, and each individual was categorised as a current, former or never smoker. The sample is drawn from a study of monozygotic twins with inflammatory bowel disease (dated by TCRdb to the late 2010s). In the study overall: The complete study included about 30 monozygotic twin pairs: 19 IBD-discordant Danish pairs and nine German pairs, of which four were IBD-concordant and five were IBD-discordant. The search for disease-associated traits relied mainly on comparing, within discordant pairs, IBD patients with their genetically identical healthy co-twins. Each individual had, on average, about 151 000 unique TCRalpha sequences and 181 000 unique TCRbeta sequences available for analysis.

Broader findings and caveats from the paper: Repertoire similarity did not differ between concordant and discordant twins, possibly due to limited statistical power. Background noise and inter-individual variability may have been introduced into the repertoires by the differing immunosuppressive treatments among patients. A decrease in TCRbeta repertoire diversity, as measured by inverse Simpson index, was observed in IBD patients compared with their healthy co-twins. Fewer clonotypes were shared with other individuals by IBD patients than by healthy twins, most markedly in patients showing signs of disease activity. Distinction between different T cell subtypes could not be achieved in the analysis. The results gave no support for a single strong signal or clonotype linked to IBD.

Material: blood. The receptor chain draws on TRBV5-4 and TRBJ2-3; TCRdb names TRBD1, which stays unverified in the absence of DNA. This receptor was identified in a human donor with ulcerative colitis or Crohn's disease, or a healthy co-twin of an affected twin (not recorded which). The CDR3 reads CASSIRGGDTQYF.